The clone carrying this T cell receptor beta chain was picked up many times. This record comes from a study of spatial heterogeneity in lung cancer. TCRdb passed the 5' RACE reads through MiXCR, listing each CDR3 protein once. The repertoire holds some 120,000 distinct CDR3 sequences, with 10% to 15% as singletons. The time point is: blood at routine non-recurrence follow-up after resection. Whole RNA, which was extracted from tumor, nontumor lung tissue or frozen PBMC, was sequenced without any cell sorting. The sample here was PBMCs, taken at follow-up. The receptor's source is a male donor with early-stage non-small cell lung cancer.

CDR3 amino acids: CASSGDGGSPLHF. The CDR3 bases are TGCGCCAGCAGCGGGGACGGTGGTTCACCCCTCCACTTT. The chain links TRBV5-1 to TRBJ1-6; D may be TRBD1 (5 bases). Germline-derived CDR1 and CDR2 are SGHRS and YFSETQ. The CDR3 covers 13 residues. The V end was cut by 4 bases, the J end by 9 bases, with 11 bases between.